This is a list of T cell receptor beta chains from one sample in a study of cytomegalovirus exposure and HLA in healthy donors. Generated by immunoSEQ multiplex PCR, the TCRdb table keeps only in-frame clones and is missing some. The profile covers roughly 150,000 clones, with around four fifths appearing a single time and 1.2% taken by the ten largest. The sample was PBMCs. The receptors were sampled from a boy between 2 and 10 years old in good health and CMV-seronegative. Both conserved end residues are trimmed from each CDR3. A clone size is listed for some rows: how often the clone was seen (once, few, many), or a class if it is expanded.

size	J	V	CDR3
-	TRBJ2-2	TRBV27	ASNDQGIPTGELF
-	TRBJ2-3	TRBV5-1	ASSLEETSTDTQY
few	TRBJ2-1	TRBV21-1	ASSTIHRVTLF
-	TRBJ2-3	TRBV4-3	ASSQEGQRGTDTQY
-	TRBJ2-1	TRBV9	ASSVGLAGGHEQF
-	TRBJ1-1	TRBV5-4	ASSMGTGGVVGTEAF
-	TRBJ2-3	TRBV9	ASSPGGIDTQY
-	TRBJ2-5	TRBV2	ASRRTSMPQETQY
-	TRBJ2-1	TRBV9	ASSFGLAVYNEQF
-	TRBJ1-3	TRBV13	ASSEGYPENTIY
-	TRBJ1-4	TRBV27	ASSLRQGASEKLF
few	TRBJ2-1	TRBV5-4	ASSFGTASSYNEQF
-	TRBJ2-3	TRBV11-2	ASSLGGLAGGADTQY
-	TRBJ1-4	TRBV6-6	ASSSQGAGEKLF
-	TRBJ1-5	TRBV12-5	ASGLVRTGEEGNQPQH
-	TRBJ1-2	TRBV30	AWTFTGEGDGYT
-	TRBJ2-7	TRBV19	ASSLVAGPVY
-	TRBJ2-2	TRBV15	ATSRQGDTGELF
-	TRBJ1-2	TRBV18	ASSSQGGDGYT
-	TRBJ2-5	TRBV2	ASRATSGVQETQY
-	TRBJ2-6	TRBV2	ASSEWGLPNSGANVLT
-	TRBJ2-3	TRBV18	ASSPRQEDTQY
-	TRBJ1-1	TRBV5-6	ASSFGTAAPEAF
-	TRBJ1-4	TRBV5-1	ASSLGTGVEVHEKLF
-	TRBJ2-1	TRBV30	AWRDYTPEQF
-	TRBJ2-5	TRBV2	ASTARLETQY
-	TRBJ2-7	TRBV27	ASSLVKRPYEQY
-	TRBJ2-5	TRBV7-2	ASSPRAGLQETQY
-	TRBJ2-3	TRBV5-1	ASSLMGTLPDTDTQY
-	TRBJ1-1	TRBV19	ASSIGGVEAF
once	TRBJ2-3	TRBV5-1	ASSFSSAGLVDTQY
-	TRBJ1-2	TRBV5-6	ASSLGQGGHTYT
-	-	TRBV15	ATSRDVAYEQY
-	TRBJ2-1	TRBV5-1	ASSVKLAGGSGNEQF
-	TRBJ2-1	TRBV6-5	ASSPQGSRNEQF
-	TRBJ1-4	TRBV2	ASSEGREGKLF
-	TRBJ2-5	TRBV7-2	ASSLGRLAGAKETQY
few	TRBJ1-1	TRBV5-1	ASSLGTGWDTEAF
-	TRBJ1-3	TRBV30	ACNHRTYSGNTIY
-	-	TRBV5-8	ASSLAGTYEQY
-	TRBJ2-7	TRBV27	ASGLAMSEQY
-	TRBJ2-5	TRBV19	ASSILVGTGGETQY
-	TRBJ1-1	TRBV14	ASSPRFRGGWGTEAF
-	TRBJ1-2	TRBV5-6	ASSLGQGRVGYT
-	TRBJ2-7	TRBV2	ASRTGSTREQY
-	TRBJ1-1	TRBV7-2	ASSSLEAF
-	TRBJ2-3	TRBV6-5	ASSWDRFTDTQY
-	TRBJ1-1	TRBV21-1	ASSKGKQGTEDTEAF
few	TRBJ2-6	TRBV9	ASSASGRGGSGANVLT
-	TRBJ1-2	TRBV27	ASKEGTGSGYGYT
once	TRBJ1-1	TRBV11-2	ASSPRAGGSEAF
-	TRBJ2-3	TRBV5-1	ASSLAGGADTQY
once	TRBJ2-3	TRBV7-7	ASSSGTGRTDTQY
-	TRBJ2-5	TRBV25-1	ASGSLSGPSETQY
-	TRBJ1-3	TRBV7-2	ASSPRRGQRNGNTIY
few	TRBJ1-1	TRBV5-4	ASSSPDRGRMNTEAF
once	TRBJ2-3	TRBV6-1	ASSEMAGGQDTQY